One and the same sample provided the 25 T cell receptor beta chains below, sequenced in a study of T cells after yellow fever vaccination. TCRdb redid the calling of the 5' RACE reads with MiXCR, one entry per CDR3 protein. The repertoire holds some 130,000 distinct CDR3 sequences, with just over 6.5% as singletons. This sample comprised CD4+ T cells sorted from PBMCs, obtained 10 days after the yellow fever booster vaccination. These receptors all come from a man younger than 40 who received the YFV17D yellow fever vaccine.

This clonotype appeared many times. The gene calls are TRBV20-1 and TRBJ2-1, with TRBD2 as a possible D gene (6 bases). The CDR3 runs 15 residues. From germline, CDR1 is DFQATT and CDR2 SNEGSKA (reference sequence). V was clipped by 0 bases and J by 2 bases, with 11 bases between them. In DNA, the CDR3 is TGCAGTGCTAGAGAGGCGGGGTCCACCTACAATGAGCAGTTCTTC. This gives the protein CSAREAGSTYNEQFF.

This clonotype was counted many times. V and J are TRBV20-1 and TRBJ1-1, with unresolved D. There are 11 residues in the CDR3. Germline CDR1 is DFQATT and CDR2 is SNEGSKA (reference sequence). Trimming left V 1 base short and J 10 bases short, with 10 bases between. CDR3 coding DNA: TGCAGTGCTAGAGTGGCTGCGGGAGCTTTCTTT. Protein product: CSARVAAGAFF.

The sample holds many counts of this clonotype. The chain joins TRBV6-2 or TRBV6-3 to TRBJ2-1; no clear D gene. This CDR3 is built from 12 residues. The V end was cut by 4 bases, the J end by 5 bases, with 6 bases between. From germline, CDR1 is MNHEY and CDR2 SVGEGT. Here the CDR3 reads CASSSFNNEQFF. Here the CDR3 DNA reads TGTGCCAGCAGTTCCTTCAACAATGAGCAGTTCTTC.

This clonotype was recorded at least ten times. This chain joins TRBV5-1 and TRBJ1-5; no reliable D call. This CDR3 region has 13 residues. CDR1 is SGHRS and CDR2 is YFSETQ in the germline V gene. The germline V and J ends were trimmed by 5 bases and 4 bases, with 10 bases remaining between them. As DNA, the CDR3 is TGCGCCAGCAGGGTCGGAGAGAATCAGCCCCAGCATTTT. As protein: CASRVGENQPQHF.

The rearrangement uses TRBV4-1 and TRBJ1-1, with a tentative D call TRBD1 (5 bases). This CDR3 region has 15 residues. Germline CDR1 and CDR2: MGHRA and YSYEKL. Trimming cost V 3 bases and J 1 base, with 12 bases left between them. Here the CDR3 DNA reads TGCGCCAGCAGCCAGGATTTACAGGAGAACACTGAAGCTTTCTTT. This encodes CASSQDLQENTEAFF.

This clonotype has at least ten counts. The rearrangement joins TRBV15 to TRBJ2-1; 11 bases are a match to TRBD2. This CDR3 has 17 amino acids. The germline gives CDR1 LNHNV, CDR2 YYDKDF (reference sequence). The V gene end was trimmed by 5 bases and the J gene end by 8 bases; junction bases not matched to a gene: 14. The CDR3 DNA is TGTGCCACCAGCGCCACAATTCTAGCGGGAGGACGCTATGAGCAGTTCTTC. It specifies CATSATILAGGRYEQFF.

This clonotype was recorded many times. This sequence joins TRBV5-1 and TRBJ2-7; the D gene could be TRBD1 or TRBD2 (5 bases each). The CDR3 loop spans 13 amino acids. Trimming took off 4 bases at V and 2 bases at J, with 10 bases between the two ends. Germline values: CDR1 SGHRS, CDR2 YFSETQ. The CDR3 DNA is TGCGCCAGCAGCGGGACGGGGACCTACGAGCAGTACTTC. It is translated as CASSGTGTYEQYF.

This clonotype has ten or more counts. The CDR3 nucleotides are TGCAGCGTTCAACAGGGAGGCTTAACATCGGAGTTCTTC. Residues: CSVQQGGLTSEFF. The chain couples TRBV29-1 to TRBJ2-1; either TRBD1 or TRBD2 may fit D (6 bases each). Trimming stripped 5 bases from V and 14 bases from J, with 22 bases between. Germline V gene sequence: CDR1 SQVTM, CDR2 ANQGSEA. The CDR3 loop spans 13 amino acids.

This clonotype was recorded at least ten times. The chain is built from TRBV18 and TRBJ2-7, with D tentatively TRBD1 or TRBD2 (5 bases each). Looked up from germline, CDR1 is KGHSH and CDR2 is LQKENI. The CDR3 spans 14 residues. V was pared by 6 bases and J by 2 bases, with 14 bases between. The CDR3 DNA reads as TGTGCCAGCTCGCCCGGGACGGATACCTACGAGCAGTACTTC. Encoded protein: CASSPGTDTYEQYF.

This clonotype has ten or more counts. The V and J genes are TRBV7-8 and TRBJ2-3, with 7 bases that match TRBD1. Germline lookup yields CDR1 SGHVS and CDR2 FQNEAQ. With V trimmed by 5 bases and J by 4 bases, 12 bases remained unmatched. The CDR3 extends over 16 amino acids. DNA of the CDR3: TGTGCCAGCAGCCGAACATCCGGGACAGACTCAGATACGCAGTATTTT. Amino acid sequence: CASSRTSGTDSDTQYF. The variable domain in full, completed from reference TRBV7-8 and TRBJ2-3, reads GAGVSQSPRYKVAKRGQDVALRCDPISGHVSLFWYQQALGQGPEFLTYFQNEAQLDKSGLPSDRFFAERPEGSVSTLKIQRTQQEDSAVYLCASSRTSGTDSDTQYFGPGTRLTVL.

CDR3 bases: TGTGCCAGCAGTGAGGAGACTAGCAGAAACTCCTACGAGCAGTACTTC. Translation: CASSEETSRNSYEQYF. The chain employs TRBV2 and TRBJ2-7; the match to TRBD2 covers 7 bases. The CDR3 contains 16 residues. J was trimmed by 0 bases and V by 3 bases; bases with no gene match: 8. Germline assignment: CDR1 SNHLY and CDR2 FYNNEI. The whole variable domain, remainder taken from reference TRBV2 and TRBJ2-7, is EPEVTQTPSHQVTQMGQEVILRCVPISNHLYFYWYRQILGQKVEFLVSFYNNEISEKSEIFDDQFSVERPDGSNFTLKIRSTKLEDSAMYFCASSEETSRNSYEQYFGPGTRLTVT.

This clonotype was picked up many times. V usage is TRBV10-3 and J usage is TRBJ1-1, with D perhaps matching TRBD1 (5 bases). Germline V gene lookup returns CDR1 ENHRY and CDR2 SYGVKD. V was cut by 2 bases and J by 1 base, with 17 bases left in between. The CDR3 runs 17 residues. The CDR3 region is CAISEPEGTGANTEAFF. DNA of the CDR3: TGTGCCATCAGTGAGCCCGAAGGGACGGGAGCGAACACTGAAGCTTTCTTT.

At least ten counts were recorded for this clonotype. The chain combines TRBV5-1 with TRBJ2-2; TRBD2 matches at 11 bases. The CDR3 is made up of 15 amino acids. CDR1 is SGHRS and CDR2 is YFSETQ in the germline V gene. V lost 5 bases, J lost 3 bases, and 3 bases stayed unmatched. The DNA for the CDR3 is TGCGCCAGCAGACTAGCGGGAGTTGACACCGGGGAGCTGTTTTTT. It is translated as CASRLAGVDTGELFF.

Only a few counts were recorded for this clonotype. The chain recombines TRBV5-1 with TRBJ2-5; perhaps TRBD2 as D (6 bases). This CDR3 is 15 amino acids long. Germline CDR1 and CDR2: SGHRS and YFSETQ. The V end lost 4 bases, the J end lost 5 bases, and 18 bases lay between the germline ends. CDR3 nucleotides: TGCGCCAGCAGCCTTGACGGGAGTGCGGAGGAGACCCAGTACTTC. Encoded protein: CASSLDGSAEETQYF.

This clonotype appeared many times. The gene calls are TRBV4-3 and TRBJ2-2, with D tentatively TRBD2 (5 bases). In germline, CDR1 is LGHNA, CDR2 YSLEER. V dropped 0 bases and J dropped 0 bases, with 11 bases sitting between them. This CDR3 has 17 residues. This CDR3 is CASSQEVRTANTGELFF. The CDR3 DNA is TGCGCCAGCAGCCAAGAAGTCAGGACTGCGAACACCGGGGAGCTGTTTTTT.

This clonotype was observed a handful of times. The chain couples TRBV5-1 to TRBJ2-5; D remains ambiguous. V was pared by 0 bases and J by 1 base, with 10 bases between. Per the germline V gene, CDR1 is SGHRS and CDR2 is YFSETQ. The CDR3 runs 15 residues. CDR3 in DNA: TGCGCCAGCAGCTTGGGTTCGGGCGGCCAAGAGACCCAGTACTTC. Encoded protein: CASSLGSGGQETQYF.

This clonotype has a count of ten or more. This chain links TRBV20-1 with TRBJ2-5, with 8 bases identical to TRBD2. The germline V gene has CDR1 DFQATT and CDR2 SNEGSKA (reference sequence). Trimming at V came to 4 bases and at J to 2 bases, leaving 18 bases not matched to a gene. The CDR3 runs to 18 residues. Here the CDR3 DNA reads TGCAGTGCTAACTGGGTCCTAAAAGCGGGAGCCCCACAAGAGACCCAGTACTTC. It yields the protein CSANWVLKAGAPQETQYF.

This clonotype was picked up many times. The chain combines TRBV6-6 with TRBJ2-2; D unresolved. The CDR3 is 12 amino acids. The ends were cut back, 2 bases at V and 7 bases at J, with 5 bases in the middle. In germline, CDR1 is MNHNY, CDR2 SVGAGI (reference sequence). The CDR3 DNA reads TGTGCCAGCAGTTACAGCGACGGGGAGCTGTTTTTT. Translated, it gives CASSYSDGELFF.

There are a few counts of this clonotype. This chain uses TRBV10-3 with TRBJ2-1; D is uncertain. The CDR3 is 16 amino acids. Germline V lookup: CDR1 ENHRY, CDR2 SYGVKD. V was pared by 6 bases and J by 3 bases, with 18 bases between. CDR3 region: CAISDSSGLFYNEQFF. Written as DNA, the CDR3 is TGTGCCATCAGCGATTCTAGTGGGCTATTCTACAATGAGCAGTTCTTC.

At least ten counts were recorded for this clonotype. This chain links TRBV28 with TRBJ2-7; 11 bases agree with TRBD2. The CDR3 has 14 residues. The ends lost 5 bases at V and 0 bases at J; junction bases unmatched: 0. Germline V gene lookup returns CDR1 MDHEN and CDR2 SYDVKM. The CDR3 sequence is CASSGLAGSYEQYF. CDR3 bases: TGTGCCAGCAGTGGACTAGCGGGCTCCTACGAGCAGTACTTC.

This clonotype was observed many times. The chain links TRBV14 to TRBJ2-7, with D possibly matching TRBD2 (6 bases). The CDR3 has 15 residues. Germline V gene sequence: CDR1 SGHDN, CDR2 FVKESK. V was cut by 4 bases and J by 5 bases, with 18 bases left in between. The CDR3 loop reads CASSPLAPVMNEQYF. Written as DNA, the CDR3 is TGTGCCAGCAGCCCACTAGCACCGGTCATGAACGAGCAGTACTTC.

This clonotype was seen more than once but under ten times. This rearrangement joins TRBV18 to TRBJ2-7, with D tentatively TRBD1 (5 bases). The CDR3 has 15 amino acids. V gave up 3 bases and J gave up 4 bases, with 16 bases separating them. Germline V lookup: CDR1 KGHSH, CDR2 LQKENI. CDR3 coding DNA: TGTGCCAGCTCACCGCCCAGGGTAGGGATTTACGAGCAGTACTTC. Protein product: CASSPPRVGIYEQYF. The full variable domain, with the rest looked up from reference TRBV18 and TRBJ2-7, is NAGVMQNPRHLVRRRGQEARLRCSPMKGHSHVYWYRQLPEEGLKFMVYLQKENIIDESGMPKERFSAEFPKEGPSILRIQQVVRGDSAAYFCASSPPRVGIYEQYFGPGTRLTVT.

This clonotype was counted at least ten times. The chain employs TRBV5-1 and TRBJ2-3, with 9 positions matching TRBD2. Per the germline V gene, CDR1 is SGHRS and CDR2 is YFSETQ. The CDR3 is 16 amino acids. After removal of 0 bases from V and 3 bases from J, the junction contained 5 bases not matched to a gene. The CDR3 nucleotides are TGCGCCAGCAGCTTGGAGGGCGGGAGGGGAACAGATACGCAGTATTTT. It is translated as CASSLEGGRGTDTQYF.

This clonotype was counted between two and nine times. The rearrangement uses TRBV10-1 and TRBJ2-3, with TRBD1 as a possible D gene (5 bases). The CDR3 consists of 14 residues. Germline loops: CDR1 WNHNN, CDR2 SYGVQD (reference sequence). The V end was cut by 4 bases, the J end by 6 bases, with 14 bases between. CDR3 DNA sequence: TGCGCCAGCAGTGGTGGGGCAGCGACCGATACGCAGTATTTT. It yields the protein CASSGGAATDTQYF.

This clonotype has ten or more counts. The chain recombines TRBV2 with TRBJ2-4; 7 nucleotides align to TRBD1. Trimming removed 5 bases from V and 1 base from J; junction bases left unmatched: 2. CDR3 size: 14 residues. CDR1 and CDR2 (germline): SNHLY, FYNNEI. This CDR3 reads CASSLDRAKNIQYF. The CDR3 region has the DNA TGTGCCAGCAGTTTGGACAGGGCCAAAAACATTCAGTACTTC.